These 30 T cell receptor beta chains came from one sample sequenced in a study of cytomegalovirus exposure and HLA in healthy donors. Both 60 Vbeta primers and 13 Jbeta primers went into the PCR. Measured with immunoSEQ multiplex PCR; TCRdb has only the in-frame clones, and not every one. The profile shows some 140,000 clones, 70% to 80% of them singletons. Sequencing input: PBMCs. The receptor source for this set is a man aged 25 to 40 in good health and CMV-seropositive.

The chain joins TRBV29-1 to TRBJ2-7; tentatively, D is TRBD1 (7 bases). This CDR3 spans 13 amino acids. Germline assignment: CDR1 SQVTM and CDR2 ANQGSEA. The germline V and J ends were trimmed by 7 bases and 6 bases, with 19 bases remaining between them. CDR3 residues: CSALYRGGSEQYF. In DNA, the CDR3 is TGCAGCGCCCTTTACAGGGGAGGATCCGAGCAGTACTTC.

This chain joins TRBV14 and TRBJ2-5, with 7 bases aligning to TRBD1. Looked up from germline, CDR1 is SGHDN and CDR2 is FVKESK. V lost 4 bases, J lost 1 base, and 3 bases stayed unmatched. This CDR3 is built from 14 residues. This CDR3 reads CASSPRTGQETQYF. The DNA for the CDR3 is TGTGCCAGCAGCCCTCGGACAGGCCAAGAGACCCAGTACTTC.

The chain is built from TRBV30 and TRBJ1-1, with D possibly being TRBD1 (5 bases). The V end was cut by 1 base, the J end by 1 base, with 7 bases between. This CDR3 has 13 amino acids. Germline V gives CDR1 GTSNPN, CDR2 SVGIG (reference sequence). CDR3 residues: CAWSDTGNTEAFF. The CDR3 region has the DNA TGTGCCTGGAGTGATACAGGGAACACTGAAGCTTTCTTT.

The sample holds one count of this clone. The chain employs TRBV6-5 and TRBJ1-2, with 9 bases identical to TRBD1. Germline V gene sequence: CDR1 MNHEY, CDR2 SVGAGI. The CDR3 is made up of 15 amino acids. The ends lost 3 bases at V and 8 bases at J; junction bases unmatched: 10. The CDR3 nucleotides read TGTGCCAGCAGTTATGGGACAGGGCCCGGTGGGGGCTACACCTTC. This encodes CASSYGTGPGGGYTF.

This clone appeared a single time. The rearrangement joins TRBV19 to TRBJ1-5; 9 nucleotides line up with TRBD1. The CDR3 totals 17 residues. Unmatched junction bases numbered 7, after V lost 2 bases and J lost 2 bases. CDR1 LNHDA and CDR2 SQIVND come from the germline V gene (reference sequence). CDR3 in DNA: TGTGCCAGTAGTATACGGGGACAGGGCGTTGGCAATCAGCCCCAGCATTTT. It translates to CASSIRGQGVGNQPQHF.

This clone was found a few times. The rearrangement uses TRBV5-8 and TRBJ2-1; TRBD1 agrees at 10 bases. CDR1 is SGHTS, CDR2 YDEGEE, per germline. The V segment lost 4 bases and the J segment 5 bases; nucleotides outside the gene matches: 12. This CDR3 spans 17 amino acids. The CDR3 spells CASSRPFGTGENNEQFF. DNA of the CDR3: TGTGCCAGCAGCCGACCGTTTGGGACAGGGGAGAACAATGAGCAGTTCTTC.

The chain uses TRBV7-9 and TRBJ1-3; D is perhaps TRBD1 (6 bases). Germline CDR1 SEHNR, CDR2 FQNEAQ (reference sequence). The V end was cut by 3 bases, the J end by 4 bases, with 10 bases between. The CDR3 is 14 amino acids. CDR3 nucleotides: TGTGCCAGCAGCTTCGGGGGGCCAGGAAACACCATATATTTT. Protein product: CASSFGGPGNTIYF.

The chain links TRBV11-2 to TRBJ1-5; D is undetermined. The CDR3 length is 13 residues. CDR1 and CDR2 from the germline V gene are SGHAT and FQNNGV. V was shortened by 0 bases and J by 4 bases, with 4 bases between the two germline ends. The CDR3 DNA reads TGTGCCAGCAGCTTAGACGGGAATCAGCCCCAGCATTTT. Its translation is CASSLDGNQPQHF.

The chain links TRBV18 to TRBJ1-1; 10 bases fit TRBD1. This CDR3 is 15 amino acids long. CDR1 is KGHSH, CDR2 LQKENI, per germline. V lost 2 bases and J lost 5; bases outside the gene matches: 5. The CDR3 spells CASSPGTGVGTEAFF. CDR3 nucleotide sequence: TGTGCCAGCTCACCAGGGACAGGGGTAGGGACTGAAGCTTTCTTT.

This chain links TRBV28 with TRBJ2-5, with TRBD2 matching 7 bases. The CDR3 has 17 residues. The germline V gene has CDR1 MDHEN and CDR2 SYDVKM. J lost 2 bases, V lost 6 bases, and 15 bases had no gene match. The CDR3 region is CASRPRLGGDGQETQYF. As DNA, the CDR3 is TGTGCCAGCAGGCCCCGCCTTGGGGGGGATGGGCAAGAGACCCAGTACTTC.

The chain carries TRBV5-6 and TRBJ2-3, with 8 nucleotides matching TRBD1. The CDR3 totals 14 residues. The ends lost 8 bases at V and 5 bases at J; junction bases unmatched: 10. Looked up from germline, CDR1 is SGHDT and CDR2 is YYEEEE. The CDR3 nucleotides are TGTGCCAGTTACCGACAGGGGATTAGAGATACGCAGTATTTT. It specifies CASYRQGIRDTQYF.

The chain joins TRBV7-8 to TRBJ2-2; D gene ambiguous. Germline V gene sequence: CDR1 SGHVS, CDR2 FQNEAQ. Trimming took off 0 bases at V and 0 bases at J, with 5 bases between the two ends. The CDR3 extends over 15 amino acids. The DNA for the CDR3 is TGTGCCAGCAGCTTAGCGGCCGCGAACACCGGGGAGCTGTTTTTT. Translation gives CASSLAAANTGELFF.

This chain uses TRBV5-4 with TRBJ2-3; no clear D. Germline CDR1 reads SGHNT; CDR2 reads YYREEE (reference sequence). The CDR3 is 12 residues long. V lost 4 bases and J lost 5, with 8 bases in between. CDR3 in DNA: TGTGCCAGCAGCGTCGACTTAGATACGCAGTATTTT. It specifies CASSVDLDTQYF.

The V gene is TRBV16, the J gene TRBJ2-7; 8 bases line up with TRBD1. J gave up 2 bases and V 3 bases, and 3 bases lay outside the gene matches. Germline CDR1 reads KGHSY; CDR2 reads FQNENV. The CDR3 has 14 amino acids. The CDR3 DNA follows: TGTGCCAGCAGCCAGGGGACAGGAGCCTACGAGCAGTACTTC. Its protein product is CASSQGTGAYEQYF.

The chain carries TRBV7-9 and TRBJ1-1; 7 bases map to TRBD1. Trimming cost V 6 bases and J 1 base; bases outside gene matches: 2. CDR1 is SEHNR, CDR2 FQNEAQ, per germline (reference sequence). The CDR3 is 13 residues long. The CDR3 region has the DNA TGTGCCAGCAGGGGACAGCCGAACACTGAAGCTTTCTTT. Its protein product is CASRGQPNTEAFF.

The J gene is TRBJ2-7, the V gene TRBV6-6; 7 positions agree with TRBD2. Germline CDR1 reads MNHNY; CDR2 reads SVGAGI (reference sequence). This CDR3 has 14 residues. V was clipped by 7 bases and J by 5 bases; unmatched bases: 11. CDR3 nucleotides: TGTGCCAGCACCCAGGAAGCGGGGCCCCACGAGCAGTACTTC. Amino acids: CASTQEAGPHEQYF.

This chain links TRBV7-2 with TRBJ1-1; D is uncertain. V was cut by 4 bases and J by 8 bases, with 11 bases left in between. Germline CDR1 and CDR2: SGHTA and FQGNSA. The CDR3 covers 12 residues. CDR3 sequence (DNA): TGTGCCAGCAGCTCCATGCGGCAGGAAGCTTTCTTT. Protein product: CASSSMRQEAFF.

The chain employs TRBV6-6 and TRBJ2-5; possible D gene TRBD2, 6 bases. The germline V gene encodes CDR1 MNHNY and CDR2 SVGAGI (reference sequence). Trimming cost V 9 bases and J 4 bases, with 12 bases left between them. CDR3 length: 12 residues. The CDR3 here is CASGGDRETQYF. CDR3 sequence (DNA): TGTGCCAGTGGAGGGGACCGAGAGACCCAGTACTTC.

The V call is TRBV10-1, the J call TRBJ2-7; maybe TRBD2 (7 bases). The CDR3 contains 16 residues. The V end was cut by 0 bases, the J end by 4 bases, with 16 bases between. Germline loops: CDR1 WNHNN, CDR2 SYGVQD (reference sequence). The CDR3 bases are TGCGCCAGCAGTGAGTCGAATGCGGGGGCAAGATACGAGCAGTACTTC. Protein: CASSESNAGARYEQYF.

This rearrangement joins TRBV15 to TRBJ2-6, with D perhaps matching TRBD2 (6 bases). Trimming shortened V by 0 bases and J by 2 bases, and 20 bases separated the two germline ends. The CDR3 has 20 amino acids. CDR1 and CDR2 from the germline V gene are LNHNV and YYDKDF (reference sequence). The CDR3 DNA is TGTGCCACCAGCAGAGATCGGGCCCTTAAGGAGGGTCCTGGGGCCAACGTCCTGACTTTC. Its translation is CATSRDRALKEGPGANVLTF.

CDR3 sequence reads: CASSTGLVETQYF. Written as DNA, the CDR3 is TGTGCCAGCAGTACTGGACTTGTTGAGACCCAGTACTTC. The genes are TRBV2 and TRBJ2-5; D is perhaps TRBD2 (5 bases). The V gene's germline CDR1 is SNHLY and CDR2 FYNNEI. V lost 5 bases to trimming and J lost 5 bases, with 12 bases between them. This CDR3 comprises 13 residues.

The chain carries TRBV27 and TRBJ1-5; 9 bases fit TRBD1. After removal of 2 bases from V and 8 bases from J, the junction contained 4 bases not matched to a gene. CDR1 and CDR2 (germline): MNHEY, SMNVEV (reference sequence). This CDR3 is 14 amino acids long. CDR3 nucleotide sequence: TGTGCCAGCAGTTTAGGGGACAGGGTGGAGCCCCAGCATTTT. This gives the protein CASSLGDRVEPQHF.

This sequence joins TRBV11-2 and TRBJ2-1, with unresolved D. CDR3 size: 12 residues. The ends were cut back, 5 bases at V and 7 bases at J, with 9 bases in the middle. CDR1 and CDR2 (germline): SGHAT, FQNNGV. This chain's CDR3 is CASSLGRNEQFF. The CDR3 DNA reads as TGTGCCAGCAGCCTTGGGCGAAATGAGCAGTTCTTC.

This rearrangement joins TRBV19 to TRBJ2-1, with D maybe TRBD1 (5 bases). There are 13 residues in the CDR3. CDR1 LNHDA and CDR2 SQIVND come from the germline V gene (reference sequence). V lost 7 bases, J lost 5 bases, and 12 bases lay in between. The CDR3 bases are TGTGCCAGTACCATCAGGGTTAACAATGAGCAGTTCTTC. Translating gives CASTIRVNNEQFF.

V gene TRBV9 combines with J gene TRBJ1-5; 9 bases agree with TRBD1. Germline CDR1 and CDR2: SGDLS and YYNGEE. The V segment lost 4 bases and the J segment 3 bases; nucleotides outside the gene matches: 5. The CDR3 runs 15 residues. CDR3 loop: CASSPGTGINQPQHF. CDR3 bases: TGTGCCAGCAGCCCCGGGACAGGGATCAATCAGCCCCAGCATTTT. Supplemented by reference TRBV9 and TRBJ1-5, the full variable domain reads DSGVTQTPKHLITATGQRVTLRCSPRSGDLSVYWYQQSLDQGLQFLIQYYNGEERAKGNILERFSAQQFPDLHSELNLSSLELGDSALYFCASSPGTGINQPQHFGDGTRLSIL.

CDR3 residues: CASSLLAWAGENTEAFF. In DNA form, the CDR3 reads TGTGCCAGCAGCCTCCTCGCATGGGCAGGGGAGAACACTGAAGCTTTCTTT. The V call is TRBV7-2, the J call TRBJ1-1, with D perhaps TRBD1 (6 bases). V dropped 5 bases and J dropped 1 base, with 20 bases sitting between them. Germline CDR1 SGHTA, CDR2 FQGNSA. The CDR3 spans 17 residues. Variable domain in full (rest from reference TRBV7-2 and TRBJ1-1): GAGVSQSPSNKVTEKGKDVELRCDPISGHTALYWYRQSLGQGLEFLIYFQGNSAPDKSGLPSDRFSAERTGGSVSTLTIQRTQQEDSAVYLCASSLLAWAGENTEAFFGQGTRLTVV.

This clone was detected only once. The genes are TRBV5-4 and TRBJ2-7, with TRBD1 matching over 11 bases. In germline, CDR1 is SGHNT, CDR2 YYREEE (reference sequence). Trimming at V came to 4 bases and at J to 4 bases, leaving 4 bases not matched to a gene. This CDR3 spans 14 amino acids. The CDR3 protein is CASSDGTGGYEQYF. The CDR3 DNA reads TGTGCCAGCAGCGACGGGACAGGGGGGTACGAGCAGTACTTC.

CDR3 protein: CASSSGQGAQPQHF. CDR3 coding DNA: TGTGCCAGCAGTTCGGGACAGGGGGCCCAGCCCCAGCATTTT. The V and J genes are TRBV28 and TRBJ1-5; 12 bases are shared with TRBD1. This CDR3 is built from 14 residues. Germline CDR1 is MDHEN and CDR2 is SYDVKM. V shed 4 bases, J shed 7 bases, and the junction held 2 bases outside the gene matches.

The CDR3 DNA reads TGTGCCAGCAGTTACTCGGGGGCCCGGGGTCGGCAGTACTTC. Residues: CASSYSGARGRQYF. The J gene is TRBJ2-7, the V gene TRBV6-5; tentatively, D is TRBD1 (6 bases). Trimming pared 0 bases from V and 9 bases from J, leaving 15 bases between. CDR1 is MNHEY, CDR2 SVGAGI, per germline. The CDR3 length is 14 residues.

Turning to this clone: Within the sample, other DNA sequences also encode this same CDR3. The CDR3 sequence is CASSIQGYGYTF. DNA of the CDR3: TGTGCCAGTAGTATACAGGGCTATGGCTACACCTTC. The rearrangement uses TRBV19 and TRBJ1-2, with a tentative D call TRBD1 (5 bases). The V gene's germline CDR1 is LNHDA and CDR2 SQIVND (reference sequence). The CDR3 contains 12 residues. V lost 2 bases and J lost 4, with 5 bases in between.